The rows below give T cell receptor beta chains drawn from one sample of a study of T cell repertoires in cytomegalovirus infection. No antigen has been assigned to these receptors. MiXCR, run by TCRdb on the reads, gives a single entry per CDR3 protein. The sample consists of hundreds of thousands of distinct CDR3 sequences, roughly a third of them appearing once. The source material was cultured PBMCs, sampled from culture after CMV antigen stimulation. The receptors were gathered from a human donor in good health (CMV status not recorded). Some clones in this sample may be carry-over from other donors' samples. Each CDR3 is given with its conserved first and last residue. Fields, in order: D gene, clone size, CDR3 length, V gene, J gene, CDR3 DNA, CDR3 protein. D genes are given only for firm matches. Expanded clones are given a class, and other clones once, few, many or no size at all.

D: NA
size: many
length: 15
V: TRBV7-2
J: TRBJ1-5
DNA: TGTGCCAGCAGCCGAACAGGGACCCCCAATCAGCCCCAGCATTTT
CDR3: CASSRTGTPNQPQHF

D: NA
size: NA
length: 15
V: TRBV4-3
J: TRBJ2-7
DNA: TGCGCCAGCAGCCAAGGGGGAGCCCCTTCCTACGAGCAGTACTTC
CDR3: CASSQGGAPSYEQYF

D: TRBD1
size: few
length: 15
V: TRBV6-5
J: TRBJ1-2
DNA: TGTGCCAGCAGTTACAGGACAGGGACTAACTATGGCTACACCTTC
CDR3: CASSYRTGTNYGYTF

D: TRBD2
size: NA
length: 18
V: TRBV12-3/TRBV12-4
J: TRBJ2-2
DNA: TGTGCCAGCAGTTTGGTCCCCGGGCTAGCGGGCTACACCGGGGAGCTGTTTTTT
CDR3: CASSLVPGLAGYTGELFF

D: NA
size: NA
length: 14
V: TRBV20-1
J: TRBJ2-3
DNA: TGCAGTGCTAGAGCGGGTTGGGAAGTCGATACGCAGTATTTT
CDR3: CSARAGWEVDTQYF

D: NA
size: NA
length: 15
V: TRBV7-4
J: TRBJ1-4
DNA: TGTGCCAGCAGCTTAGATCTCGTCAGGGTTGAAAAACTGTTTTTT
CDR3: CASSLDLVRVEKLFF

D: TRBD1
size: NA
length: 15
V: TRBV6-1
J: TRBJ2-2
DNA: TGTGCCAGCAACCGACAGGGGGCGAACACCGGGGAGCTGTTTTTT
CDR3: CASNRQGANTGELFF

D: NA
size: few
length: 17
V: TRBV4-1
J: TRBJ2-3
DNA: TGCGCCAGCAGCCAAGGGGAGAACCTGGGGCGCACAGATACGCAGTATTTT
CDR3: CASSQGENLGRTDTQYF

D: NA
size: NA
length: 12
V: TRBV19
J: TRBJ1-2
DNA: TGTGCCAGTAGTACCCCAGGGAATGGCTACACCTTC
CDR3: CASSTPGNGYTF

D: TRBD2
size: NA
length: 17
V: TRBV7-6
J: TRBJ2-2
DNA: TGTGCCAGCATACCGGGACTAGCGGGAGGGGGCACCGGGGAGCTGTTTTTT
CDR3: CASIPGLAGGGTGELFF

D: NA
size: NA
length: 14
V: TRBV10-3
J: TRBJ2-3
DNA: TGTGCCATCAGTGAGTCGACGAGCACAGATACGCAGTATTTT
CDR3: CAISESTSTDTQYF

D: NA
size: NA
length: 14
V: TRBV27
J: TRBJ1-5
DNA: TGTGCCAGCAGTTCAAGACCCCAGAATCAGCCCCAGCATTTT
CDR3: CASSSRPQNQPQHF

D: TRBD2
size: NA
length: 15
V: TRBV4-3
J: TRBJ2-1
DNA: TGCGCCAGCAGCTGGACTAGTTCCTCCTACAATGAGCAGTTCTTC
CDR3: CASSWTSSSYNEQFF

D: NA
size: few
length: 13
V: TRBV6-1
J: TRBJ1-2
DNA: TGTGCCAGCAGTGAACACCGAAACTATGGCTACACCTTC
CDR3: CASSEHRNYGYTF

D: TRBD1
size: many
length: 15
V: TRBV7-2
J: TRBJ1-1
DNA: TGTGCCAGCAGCCCATCCTCAGGGGGGCTAATTGAAGCTTTCTTT
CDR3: CASSPSSGGLIEAFF

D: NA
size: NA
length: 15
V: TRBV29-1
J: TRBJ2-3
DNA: TGCAGCGTTGAAAGCCGGGGGACCTCAATAGATACGCAGTATTTT
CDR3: CSVESRGTSIDTQYF

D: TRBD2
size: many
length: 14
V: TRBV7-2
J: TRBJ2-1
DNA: TGTGCCAGCAGCTCAAGCGGGAGATTCAGTGAGCAGTTCTTC
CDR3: CASSSSGRFSEQFF

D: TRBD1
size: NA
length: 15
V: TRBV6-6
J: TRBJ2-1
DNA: TGTGCCAGCATCCGAGGACAGGGTGTAGCGCTAGAGCAGTTCTTC
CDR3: CASIRGQGVALEQFF

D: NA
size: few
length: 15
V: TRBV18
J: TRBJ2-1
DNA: TGTGCCAGCTCACAAACCGGGTCCCTCATGGGTGAGCAGTTCTTC
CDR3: CASSQTGSLMGEQFF

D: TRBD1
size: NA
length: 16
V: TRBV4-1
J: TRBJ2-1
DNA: TGCGCCAGCAGCCAAGTCGGGACAGGGGGGAACAATGAGCAGTTCTTC
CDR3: CASSQVGTGGNNEQFF

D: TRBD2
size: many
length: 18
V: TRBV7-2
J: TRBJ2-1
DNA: TGTGCCATCCAGGGTTCCGGGACTAGCGGGAGGTTGTACAATGAGCAGTTCTTC
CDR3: CAIQGSGTSGRLYNEQFF

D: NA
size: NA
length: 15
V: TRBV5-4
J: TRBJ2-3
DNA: TGTGCCAGCAGCACCCCCGGCGCGGAACGGGCCACGCAGTATTTT
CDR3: CASSTPGAERATQYF

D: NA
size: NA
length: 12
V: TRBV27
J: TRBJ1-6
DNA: TGTGCCAGCAGTTCCTTTAATTCACCCCTCCACTTT
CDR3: CASSSFNSPLHF

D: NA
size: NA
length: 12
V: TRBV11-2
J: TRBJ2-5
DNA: TGTGCCAGCAGCTTAAATCTAGAGACCCAGTACTTC
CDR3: CASSLNLETQYF

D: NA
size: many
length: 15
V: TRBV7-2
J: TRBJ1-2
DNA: TGTGCCAGCAGCCGCTACCTCCGGGACACCTATGGCTACACCTTC
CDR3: CASSRYLRDTYGYTF

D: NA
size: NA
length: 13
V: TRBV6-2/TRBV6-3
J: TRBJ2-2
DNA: TGTGCCAGCAGCCCCGTGGGGCCCGGGGAGCTGTTTTTT
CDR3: CASSPVGPGELFF

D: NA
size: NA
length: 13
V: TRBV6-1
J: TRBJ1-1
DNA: TGTGCCAGCAGTGAATTTTCGGCCACTGAAGCTTTCTTT
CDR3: CASSEFSATEAFF

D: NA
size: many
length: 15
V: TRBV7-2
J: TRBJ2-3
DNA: TGTGCCAGCAGCTTAGCGTCGGCGCGGATGGATACGCAGTATTTT
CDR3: CASSLASARMDTQYF

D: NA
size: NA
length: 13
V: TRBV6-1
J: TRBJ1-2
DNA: TGTGCCAGCAGTGAAGAGACAGTGTATGGCTACACCTTC
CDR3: CASSEETVYGYTF

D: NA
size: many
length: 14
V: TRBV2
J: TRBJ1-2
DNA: TGTGCCAGCAGTGTCACAGGAACGAACTATGGCTACACCTTC
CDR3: CASSVTGTNYGYTF

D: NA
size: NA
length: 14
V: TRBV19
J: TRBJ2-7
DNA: TGTGCCAGTAGCGTCTCGGGGCCGGCCTACGAGCAGTACTTC
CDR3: CASSVSGPAYEQYF

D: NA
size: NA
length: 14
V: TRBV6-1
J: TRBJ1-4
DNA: TGTGCCAGCAGCTCAGGGGAAACTAATGAAAAACTGTTTTTT
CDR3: CASSSGETNEKLFF

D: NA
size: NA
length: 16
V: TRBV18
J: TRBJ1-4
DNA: TGTGCCAGCTCACTCGGGACCAGCGCAACTAATGAAAAACTGTTTTTT
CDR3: CASSLGTSATNEKLFF